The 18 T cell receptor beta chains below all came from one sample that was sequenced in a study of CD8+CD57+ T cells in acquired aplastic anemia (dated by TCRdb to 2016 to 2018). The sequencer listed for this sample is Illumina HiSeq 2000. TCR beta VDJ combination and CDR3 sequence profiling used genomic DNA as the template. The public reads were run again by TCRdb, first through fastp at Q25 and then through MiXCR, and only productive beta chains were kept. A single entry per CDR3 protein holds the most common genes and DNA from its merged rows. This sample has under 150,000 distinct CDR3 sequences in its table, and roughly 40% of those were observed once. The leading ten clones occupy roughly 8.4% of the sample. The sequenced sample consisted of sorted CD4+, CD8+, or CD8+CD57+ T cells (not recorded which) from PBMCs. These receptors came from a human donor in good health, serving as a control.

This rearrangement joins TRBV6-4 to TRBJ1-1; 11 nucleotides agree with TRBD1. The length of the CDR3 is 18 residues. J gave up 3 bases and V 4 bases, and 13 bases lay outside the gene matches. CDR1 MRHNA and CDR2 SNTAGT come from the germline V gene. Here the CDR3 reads CASSASPGTGGRYTEAFF. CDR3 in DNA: TGTGCCAGCAGTGCCTCCCCCGGGACAGGGGGGAGGTACACTGAAGCTTTCTTT.

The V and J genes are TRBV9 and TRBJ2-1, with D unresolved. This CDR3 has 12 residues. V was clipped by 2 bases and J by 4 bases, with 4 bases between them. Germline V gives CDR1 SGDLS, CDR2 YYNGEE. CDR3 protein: CASSVRYNEQFF. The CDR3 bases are TGTGCCAGCAGCGTGCGTTACAATGAGCAGTTCTTC. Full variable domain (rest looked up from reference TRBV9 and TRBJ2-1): DSGVTQTPKHLITATGQRVTLRCSPRSGDLSVYWYQQSLDQGLQFLIQYYNGEERAKGNILERFSAQQFPDLHSELNLSSLELGDSALYFCASSVRYNEQFFGPGTRLTVL.

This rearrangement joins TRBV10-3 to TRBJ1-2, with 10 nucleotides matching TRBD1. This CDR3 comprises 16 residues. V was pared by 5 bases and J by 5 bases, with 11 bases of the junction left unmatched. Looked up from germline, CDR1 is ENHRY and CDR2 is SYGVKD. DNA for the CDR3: TGTGCCATCAGTTACTCAGGGACAGGGGAGGGGTATGGCTACACCTTC. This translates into CAISYSGTGEGYGYTF.

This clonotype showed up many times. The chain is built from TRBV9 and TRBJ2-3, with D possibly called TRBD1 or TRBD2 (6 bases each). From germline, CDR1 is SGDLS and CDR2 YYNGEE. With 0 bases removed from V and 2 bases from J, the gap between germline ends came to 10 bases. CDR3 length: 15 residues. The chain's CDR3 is CASSVGGGYTDTQYF. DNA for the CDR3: TGTGCCAGCAGCGTAGGAGGGGGGTACACAGATACGCAGTATTTT.

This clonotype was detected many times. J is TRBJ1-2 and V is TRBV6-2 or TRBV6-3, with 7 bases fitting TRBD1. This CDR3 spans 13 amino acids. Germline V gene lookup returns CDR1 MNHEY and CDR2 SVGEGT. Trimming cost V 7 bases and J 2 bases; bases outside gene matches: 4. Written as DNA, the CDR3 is TGTGCCAGCAAAGACAGGGACAACTATGGCTACACCTTC. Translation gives CASKDRDNYGYTF.

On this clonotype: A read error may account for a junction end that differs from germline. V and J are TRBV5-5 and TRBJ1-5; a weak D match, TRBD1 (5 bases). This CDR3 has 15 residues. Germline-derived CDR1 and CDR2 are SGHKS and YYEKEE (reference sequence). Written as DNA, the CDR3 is TGTGCCAGCAGTTTGGGCCCAGGGAGCAATCAGCCCCAGCATTTT. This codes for CASSLGPGSNQPQHF.

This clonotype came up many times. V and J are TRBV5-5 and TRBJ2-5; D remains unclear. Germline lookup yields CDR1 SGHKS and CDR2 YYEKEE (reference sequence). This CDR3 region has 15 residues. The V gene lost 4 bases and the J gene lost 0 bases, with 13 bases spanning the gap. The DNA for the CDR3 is TGTGCCAGCAGCGCAACCTTTAGGGACCAAGAGACCCAGTACTTC. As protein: CASSATFRDQETQYF. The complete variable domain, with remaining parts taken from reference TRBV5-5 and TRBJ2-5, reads DAGVTQSPTHLIKTRGQQVTLRCSPISGHKSVSWYQQVLGQGPQFIFQYYEKEERGRGNFPDRFSARQFPNYSSELNVNALLLGDSALYLCASSATFRDQETQYFGPGTRLLVL.

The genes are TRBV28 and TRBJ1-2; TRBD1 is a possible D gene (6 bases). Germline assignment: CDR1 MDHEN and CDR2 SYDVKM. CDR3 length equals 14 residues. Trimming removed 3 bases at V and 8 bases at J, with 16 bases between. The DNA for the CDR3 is TGTGCCAGCAGTTTCAGGGCGGGGGGCACCGGCTACACCTTC. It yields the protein CASSFRAGGTGYTF.

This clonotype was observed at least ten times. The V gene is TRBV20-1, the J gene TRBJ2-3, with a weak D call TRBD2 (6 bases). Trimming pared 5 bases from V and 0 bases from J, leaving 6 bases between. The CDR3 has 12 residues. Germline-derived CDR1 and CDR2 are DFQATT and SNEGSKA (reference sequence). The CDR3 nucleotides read TGCAGTGCTGGGACTAGCACAGATACGCAGTATTTT. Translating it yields CSAGTSTDTQYF.

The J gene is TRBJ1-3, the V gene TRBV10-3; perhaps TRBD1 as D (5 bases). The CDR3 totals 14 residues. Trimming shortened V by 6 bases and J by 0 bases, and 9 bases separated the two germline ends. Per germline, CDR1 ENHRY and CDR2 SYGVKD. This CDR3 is CAISGTDSGNTIYF. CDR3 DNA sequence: TGTGCCATCAGCGGGACGGACTCTGGAAACACCATATATTTT.

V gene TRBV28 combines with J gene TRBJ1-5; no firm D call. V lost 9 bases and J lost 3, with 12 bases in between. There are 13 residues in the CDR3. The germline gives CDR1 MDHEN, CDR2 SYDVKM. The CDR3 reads CASHLGLNQPQHF. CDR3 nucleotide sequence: TGTGCCAGTCACCTGGGTCTCAATCAGCCCCAGCATTTT.

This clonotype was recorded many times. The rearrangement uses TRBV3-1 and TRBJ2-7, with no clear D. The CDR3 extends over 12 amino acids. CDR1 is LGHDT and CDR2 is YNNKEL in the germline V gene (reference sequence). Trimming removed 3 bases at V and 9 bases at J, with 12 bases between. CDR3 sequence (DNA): TGTGCCAGCAGCCACCCGAGGCTCGGGCAGTACTTC. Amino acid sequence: CASSHPRLGQYF.

The CDR3 region is CASSLSMLQPRGYTF. Here the CDR3 DNA reads TGTGCCAGCAGCTTAAGTATGCTTCAACCGAGAGGCTACACCTTC. The V gene is TRBV11-2, the J gene TRBJ1-2; D is uncertain. The germline V gene has CDR1 SGHAT and CDR2 FQNNGV. The CDR3 sequence is 15 residues long. V shed 2 bases and J shed 8 bases, with 18 bases lying between them. Variable domain in full (rest from reference TRBV11-2 and TRBJ1-2): EAGVAQSPRYKIIEKRQSVAFWCNPISGHATLYWYQQILGQGPKLLIQFQNNGVVDDSQLPKDRFSAERLKGVDSTLKIQPAKLEDSAVYLCASSLSMLQPRGYTFGSGTRLTVV.

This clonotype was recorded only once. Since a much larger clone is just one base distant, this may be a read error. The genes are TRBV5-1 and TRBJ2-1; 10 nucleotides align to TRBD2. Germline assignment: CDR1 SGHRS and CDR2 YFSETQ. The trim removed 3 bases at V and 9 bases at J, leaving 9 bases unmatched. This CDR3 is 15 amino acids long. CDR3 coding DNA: TGCGCCAGCAGCTCGGTCCAGCGGGGGGGCGGTGAGCAGTTCTTC. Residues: CASSSVQRGGGEQFF.

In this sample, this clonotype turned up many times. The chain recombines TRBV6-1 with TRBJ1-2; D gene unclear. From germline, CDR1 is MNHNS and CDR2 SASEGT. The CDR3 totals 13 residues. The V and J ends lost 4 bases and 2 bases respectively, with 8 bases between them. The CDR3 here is CASSGTANYGYTF. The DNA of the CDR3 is TGTGCCAGCAGTGGAACGGCCAACTATGGCTACACCTTC.

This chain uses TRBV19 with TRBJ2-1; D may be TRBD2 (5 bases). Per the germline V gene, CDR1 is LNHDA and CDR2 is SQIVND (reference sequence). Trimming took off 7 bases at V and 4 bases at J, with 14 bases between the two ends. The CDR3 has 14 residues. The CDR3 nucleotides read TGTGCCAGTAATACCCAGAGGGAGTACAATGAGCAGTTCTTC. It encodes CASNTQREYNEQFF.

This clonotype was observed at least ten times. The CDR3 DNA follows: TGTGCCAGCAGTGAGCCAGGGCAGGGTCGTGGGACTGAAGCTTTCTTT. Translated, it gives CASSEPGQGRGTEAFF. J is TRBJ1-1 and V is TRBV6-1, with D possibly TRBD1 on 5 matching bases. V was clipped by 3 bases and J by 5 bases, with 19 bases between them. Germline V lookup: CDR1 MNHNS, CDR2 SASEGT. The CDR3 runs 16 residues.

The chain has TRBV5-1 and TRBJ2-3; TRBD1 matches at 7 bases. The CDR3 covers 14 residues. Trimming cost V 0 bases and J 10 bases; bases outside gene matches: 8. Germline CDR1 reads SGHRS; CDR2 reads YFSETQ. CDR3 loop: CASSLDSTGTAQYF. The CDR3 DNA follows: TGCGCCAGCAGCTTGGATAGTACCGGGACAGCGCAGTATTTT. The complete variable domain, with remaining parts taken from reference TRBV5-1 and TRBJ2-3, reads KAGVTQTPRYLIKTRGQQVTLSCSPISGHRSVSWYQQTPGQGLQFLFEYFSETQRNKGNFPGRFSGRQFSNSRSEMNVSTLELGDSALYLCASSLDSTGTAQYFGPGTRLTVL.